The clone carrying this T cell receptor beta chain has just a few counts. Its antigen is as yet unknown. Produced via immunoSEQ multiplex PCR; TCRdb's table is partial and in-frame only. In the table there are under 400,000 clones, 75% to 90% of which are singletons. This entry is derived from a study of cytomegalovirus exposure and HLA in healthy donors. Study outcomes and limitations: Most TCR sequences were seen very rarely across donors, but some public TCRs occurred in many. The study labeled 170 or so TCR beta chains cytomegalovirus-associated.

The germline V gene encodes CDR1 LNHDA and CDR2 SQIVND (reference sequence). Trimming left V 7 bases short and J 2 bases short, with 15 bases between. The CDR3 contains 14 residues. The chain is built from TRBV19 and TRBJ2-7; D perhaps matches TRBD1 (5 bases). This clonotype was obtained from a woman younger than 30 in good health and CMV-seronegative. Sequences were obtained from PBMCs. Here the CDR3 DNA reads TGTGCCAGTACCCCCGGACATCGGCCCTACGAGCAGTACTTC. Its translation: CASTPGHRPYEQYF.